This T cell receptor beta chain was sequenced in a study of T cells in Graves' hyperthyroidism and ophthalmopathy. The wider study: Initial diagnosis, before any treatment, was when peripheral blood was collected.

Subjects aged 18 to 65 presented with newly diagnosed hyperthyroidism of less than 2 months' duration. The table lists this clonotype with many counts. What it binds is not known. The source material, RNA transcripts, was used to amplify TCR beta CDR3 regions. The primer set for the first-round RT-PCR of the TCR CDR3 was HTBI. Each CDR3 protein is one row after TCRdb ran MiXCR on the multiplex PCR reads. Of a few hundred thousand distinct CDR3 sequences in the sample, 15% to 19% were seen once. Notes on the study in general: Ophthalmopathy and stable hyperthyroidism were told apart by a 13 V-J model.

Trimming stripped 0 bases from V and 1 base from J, with 9 bases between. The CDR3 runs 15 residues. The germline V gene encodes CDR1 GTSNPN and CDR2 SVGIG (reference sequence). V usage is TRBV30 and J usage is TRBJ2-2; D ambiguous. Sequenced material: blood. This clonotype was obtained from a woman aged 25 to 39 with Graves' hyperthyroidism. The chain's CDR3 is CAWSVDPRNTGELFF. For the CDR3, the DNA is TGTGCCTGGAGTGTTGACCCAAGGAACACCGGGGAGCTGTTTTTT.